The 27 T cell receptor beta chains below all came from one sample that was sequenced in a study of CD8 T cells in ankylosing spondylitis. One entry per CDR3 protein results from TCRdb running MiXCR on the 5' RACE reads. The data contain about 800,000 distinct CDR3 sequences, 12% of them singletons. No antigens are known for them. Findings of the study overall: What seemed typical of ankylosing spondylitis blood was a TCR beta motif built from roughly eight highly homologous variants.

The sample taken for sequencing was blood, either unsorted or a sorted T cell fraction (not recorded which). The receptors were gathered from a male donor with ankylosing spondylitis.

This clonotype has only a few counts. This chain links TRBV20-1 with TRBJ2-7; D is ambiguous. In germline, CDR1 is DFQATT, CDR2 SNEGSKA (reference sequence). The CDR3 length is 12 residues. Trimming cost V 6 bases and J 0 bases, with 9 bases left between them. The CDR3 region is CSAPDRSYEQYF. The CDR3 DNA reads as TGCAGTGCCCCAGATCGCTCCTACGAGCAGTACTTC.

This clonotype was recorded at least ten times. The V gene is TRBV20-1, the J gene TRBJ2-5, with D tentatively TRBD2 (6 bases). CDR1 and CDR2 from the germline V gene are DFQATT and SNEGSKA (reference sequence). The CDR3 consists of 14 residues. Trimming took 6 bases from V and 5 from J, leaving 19 bases between them. The CDR3, as DNA: TGCAGTGCCCTTGGAGGGAAAACATTGGAGACCCAGTACTTC. It translates to CSALGGKTLETQYF.

This clonotype has at least ten counts. The chain links TRBV7-8 to TRBJ2-7; D is unresolved. The germline V gene encodes CDR1 SGHVS and CDR2 FQNEAQ. The ends were cut back, 1 base at V and 3 bases at J, with 10 bases in the middle. The CDR3 totals 14 residues. The CDR3 DNA follows: TGTGCCAGCAGCTTAGAACCAGTCCGCTACGAGCAGTACTTC. As protein: CASSLEPVRYEQYF.

This clonotype came up a few times. The chain joins TRBV15 to TRBJ2-7, with D uncertain. The CDR3 extends over 15 amino acids. Trimming took off 1 base at V and 6 bases at J, with 16 bases between the two ends. Germline V CDR1 and CDR2: LNHNV, YYDKDF (reference sequence). The DNA of the CDR3 is TGTGCCACCAGCAGAGGCCGGATATCGGTTTCCGAGCAGTACTTC. Its translation is CATSRGRISVSEQYF.

This clonotype appeared a few times. The chain joins TRBV7-9 to TRBJ2-5, with no clear D. Germline V gene sequence: CDR1 SEHNR, CDR2 FQNEAQ (reference sequence). V dropped 0 bases and J dropped 0 bases, with 8 bases sitting between them. The CDR3 is 15 residues long. The CDR3 here is CASSLAIVYQETQYF. The CDR3 DNA reads TGTGCCAGCAGCTTAGCGATAGTGTACCAAGAGACCCAGTACTTC.

This clonotype was found many times. The chain uses TRBV6-1 and TRBJ1-6; perhaps TRBD1 as D (6 bases). Germline V lookup: CDR1 MNHNS, CDR2 SASEGT. CDR3 length: 13 residues. Trimming took off 11 bases at V and 4 bases at J, with 12 bases between the two ends. CDR3 nucleotides: TGTGCCTCGAAGGGGGGGTATAATTCACCCCTCCACTTT. This gives the protein CASKGGYNSPLHF.

This clonotype showed up many times. The chain employs TRBV29-1 and TRBJ2-2; D remains ambiguous. This CDR3 contains 11 residues. Germline V lookup: CDR1 SQVTM, CDR2 ANQGSEA. Trimming left V 4 bases short and J 3 bases short, with 3 bases between. In nucleotides, the CDR3 is TGCAGCGTTGGGGACACCGGGGAGCTGTTTTTT. It yields the protein CSVGDTGELFF.

The J gene is TRBJ2-1, the V gene TRBV28; TRBD1 aligns across 7 bases. Trimming at V came to 5 bases and at J to 5 bases, leaving 9 bases not matched to a gene. Per the germline V gene, CDR1 is MDHEN and CDR2 is SYDVKM. This CDR3 contains 15 residues. CDR3 DNA sequence: TGTGCCAGCAGTCCCCGAAGGGGGCTGGACAATGAGCAGTTCTTC. It yields the protein CASSPRRGLDNEQFF.

This clonotype was detected ten times or more. The CDR3 protein is CSAFLPGSYEQYF. The CDR3 region has the DNA TGCAGCGCTTTTCTTCCCGGTTCCTACGAGCAGTACTTC. The chain recombines TRBV29-1 with TRBJ2-7; D is undetermined. V lost 7 bases, J lost 1 base, and 14 bases lay in between. The CDR3 has 13 residues. Germline assignment: CDR1 SQVTM and CDR2 ANQGSEA.

The chain carries TRBV7-9 and TRBJ2-2; tentatively, D is TRBD2 (5 bases). The CDR3 is 13 amino acids. The V end was cut by 10 bases, the J end by 2 bases, with 11 bases between. The V gene's germline CDR1 is SEHNR and CDR2 FQNEAQ (reference sequence). The CDR3 region is CATPEVNTGELFF. The CDR3 DNA reads as TGTGCCACCCCGGAGGTTAACACCGGGGAGCTGTTTTTT.

This clonotype was found many times. The rearrangement links TRBV6-5 to TRBJ2-6, with D uncertain. The CDR3 loop spans 15 amino acids. Trimming stripped 0 bases from V and 1 base from J, with 4 bases between. CDR1 is MNHEY and CDR2 is SVGAGI in the germline V gene. The CDR3 loop reads CASSYSGSGANVLTF. CDR3 nucleotides: TGTGCCAGCAGTTACTCAGGGTCTGGGGCCAACGTCCTGACTTTC.

V is TRBV3-1 and J is TRBJ2-3; 9 bases are shared with TRBD2. Germline-derived CDR1 and CDR2 are LGHDT and YNNKEL (reference sequence). J gave up 3 bases and V 4 bases, and 8 bases lay outside the gene matches. The CDR3 is made up of 16 amino acids. The CDR3 sequence: CASSPSASGVTDTQYF. In nucleotides, the CDR3 is TGTGCCAGCAGCCCCAGTGCTAGCGGGGTTACAGATACGCAGTATTTT.

The chain uses TRBV24-1 and TRBJ1-5, with D possibly being TRBD1 (5 bases). The length of the CDR3 is 14 residues. Trimming pared 2 bases from V and 4 bases from J, leaving 8 bases between. Germline V lookup: CDR1 KGHDR, CDR2 SFDVKD. This CDR3 reads CATSDSGWNQPQHF. In DNA, the CDR3 is TGTGCCACCAGTGATTCAGGGTGGAATCAGCCCCAGCATTTT.

This clonotype has more than one count but fewer than ten. This rearrangement joins TRBV4-3 to TRBJ2-3; TRBD2 agrees at 9 bases. Germline CDR1 and CDR2: LGHNA and YSLEER. Trimming at V came to 2 bases and at J to 3 bases, leaving 6 bases not matched to a gene. The CDR3 covers 16 residues. DNA of the CDR3: TGCGCCAGCAGCCAATTTAGCGGGAGTTTAACAGATACGCAGTATTTT. Its protein is CASSQFSGSLTDTQYF.

Here the CDR3 DNA reads TGTGCCAGCAATCTACTAGCGGGAGCCGAAGAGACCCAGTACTTC. Encoded protein: CASNLLAGAEETQYF. The chain joins TRBV6-2 or TRBV6-3 to TRBJ2-5; 11 positions agree with TRBD2. With V trimmed by 7 bases and J by 3 bases, 7 bases remained unmatched. Germline V CDR1 and CDR2: MNHEY, SVGEGT. The CDR3 spans 15 residues.

This clonotype was recorded a few times. The gene calls are TRBV10-1 and TRBJ2-1, with TRBD2 identical over 8 bases. The V gene end was trimmed by 4 bases and the J gene end by 4 bases; junction bases not matched to a gene: 12. This CDR3 spans 17 amino acids. Germline lookup yields CDR1 WNHNN and CDR2 SYGVQD (reference sequence). CDR3 DNA sequence: TGCGCCAGCAGTGGTGTTCAGCGGGAGTGGGTATACAATGAGCAGTTCTTC. As protein: CASSGVQREWVYNEQFF.

This clonotype was counted between two and nine times. The chain has TRBV13 and TRBJ2-2; 7 nucleotides match TRBD1. Germline-derived CDR1 and CDR2 are PRHDT and FYEKMQ (reference sequence). CDR3 size: 16 residues. V trimming: 4 bases; J trimming: 2 bases; junction bases outside the gene matches: 7. The CDR3 nucleotides read TGTGCCAGCAGCTCCTACAGGGGCCATAACACCGGGGAGCTGTTTTTT. Protein: CASSSYRGHNTGELFF.

The chain employs TRBV5-6 and TRBJ1-6, with 7 bases lining up with TRBD1. The junction had 4 bases not matched to a gene; V was cut back by 4 bases and J by 0 bases. Germline-derived CDR1 and CDR2 are SGHDT and YYEEEE. The CDR3 spans 16 residues. The CDR3 DNA reads TGTGCCAGCAGCGCGACAGGGCGCTCCTATAATTCACCCCTCCACTTT. Its translation is CASSATGRSYNSPLHF. Using reference TRBV5-6 and TRBJ1-6 for the parts outside the CDR3, the full variable domain is DAGVTQSPTHLIKTRGQQVTLRCSPKSGHDTVSWYQQALGQGPQFIFQYYEEEERQRGNFPDRFSGHQFPNYSSELNVNALLLGDSALYLCASSATGRSYNSPLHFGNGTRLTVT.

Only a few counts were recorded for this clonotype. The chain couples TRBV6-5 to TRBJ2-3; 13 bases are shared with TRBD2. With 4 bases clipped from V and 2 bases from J, the junction kept 6 bases outside the gene matches. The CDR3 is 17 amino acids. CDR1 and CDR2 from the germline V gene are MNHEY and SVGAGI. CDR3 protein: CASSSIGTSGDTDTQYF. The CDR3 DNA sequence: TGTGCCAGCAGTTCCATCGGGACTAGCGGGGACACAGATACGCAGTATTTT.

A few counts support this clonotype. The rearrangement uses TRBV6-1 and TRBJ1-1; TRBD1 is a possible D gene (5 bases). This CDR3 is built from 14 residues. Trimming stripped 7 bases from V and 4 bases from J, with 16 bases between. Germline V gene data show CDR1 as MNHNS and CDR2 as SASEGT. The CDR3 DNA follows: TGTGCCAGCAAAAAACAGGTAGTTGGCACTGAAGCTTTCTTT. It specifies CASKKQVVGTEAFF.

This clonotype has a count of ten or more. The gene calls are TRBV10-3 and TRBJ2-1; 7 bases are shared with TRBD2. Germline lookup yields CDR1 ENHRY and CDR2 SYGVKD. V lost 4 bases to trimming and J lost 7 bases; unmatched junction nucleotides: 1. The CDR3 contains 12 residues. CDR3 nucleotide sequence: TGTGCCATCAGTGTGGGGGGGAATGAGCAGTTCTTC. Its protein product is CAISVGGNEQFF.

The rearrangement uses TRBV5-6 and TRBJ2-7; D not certain. Looked up from germline, CDR1 is SGHDT and CDR2 is YYEEEE. The CDR3 is 14 amino acids. V was trimmed by 1 base and J by 1 base, leaving 9 bases between them. The CDR3 DNA is TGTGCCAGCAGCTTGACACGGACGTCCTACGAGCAGTACTTC. Translated: CASSLTRTSYEQYF.

In this sample, this clonotype turned up a few times. The V gene is TRBV6-4, the J gene TRBJ2-1, with a weak D call TRBD2 (6 bases). The ends were cut back, 6 bases at V and 7 bases at J, with 13 bases in the middle. Germline assignment: CDR1 MRHNA and CDR2 SNTAGT. The CDR3 contains 13 residues. The CDR3 DNA reads as TGTGCCAGCAGCTCCCTAAGCGGGAATGAGCAGTTCTTC. It specifies CASSSLSGNEQFF.

This clonotype was seen a handful of times. The rearrangement joins TRBV7-8 to TRBJ2-7, with 9 bases lining up with TRBD2. The CDR3 has 16 amino acids. Per germline, CDR1 SGHVS and CDR2 FQNEAQ. J lost 3 bases, V lost 4 bases, and 10 bases had no gene match. The CDR3 sequence: CASSSTGAGGFYEQYF. The CDR3 DNA reads TGTGCCAGCAGCTCTACGGGAGCGGGGGGTTTCTACGAGCAGTACTTC.

The chain has TRBV20-1 and TRBJ1-1; D ambiguous. The germline V gene encodes CDR1 DFQATT and CDR2 SNEGSKA (reference sequence). The germline V and J ends were trimmed by 4 bases and 3 bases, with 9 bases remaining between them. The CDR3 is 12 amino acids. This CDR3 reads CSAKTVYTEAFF. As DNA, the CDR3 is TGCAGTGCTAAGACCGTGTACACTGAAGCTTTCTTT.

The rearrangement uses TRBV7-2 and TRBJ1-2; TRBD1 matches at 8 bases. There are 15 residues in the CDR3. Germline V gene sequence: CDR1 SGHTA, CDR2 FQGNSA. With 5 bases clipped from V and 0 bases from J, the junction kept 5 bases outside the gene matches. Here the CDR3 reads CASSTRTGSNYGYTF. The CDR3 DNA reads TGTGCCAGCAGCACGCGGACAGGGTCTAACTATGGCTACACCTTC.

The J gene is TRBJ2-3, the V gene TRBV20-1; D is possibly TRBD2 (7 bases). The V and J ends lost 5 bases and 1 base respectively, with 10 bases between them. Germline CDR1 and CDR2: DFQATT and SNEGSKA (reference sequence). This CDR3 has 13 residues. The CDR3 DNA reads as TGCAGTGCTTTGCGGGGGCGCACAGATACGCAGTATTTT. Its protein product is CSALRGRTDTQYF.